The next 30 T cell receptor beta chains were all read from a single sample in a study of T cell responses to AZD1222 COVID-19 vaccine. Some clones are missing from TCRdb's copy, which holds only in-frame ones; the method was immunoSEQ multiplex PCR. The repertoire holds fewer than 90,000 clones, roughly 87% seen once, with roughly 23% in the top ten. The source was peripheral blood, collected on day 0 of AZD1222 vaccination. These receptors originate from an adult in good health.

The chain combines TRBV7-2 with TRBJ1-3; 7 bases align to TRBD1. The V gene's germline CDR1 is SGHTA and CDR2 FQGNSA. This CDR3 is built from 15 residues. The J segment lost 0 bases and the V segment lost 4 bases, leaving 3 bases of the junction unmatched. Here the CDR3 DNA reads TGTGCCAGCAGCTCGGACAGGCTCTCTGGAAACACCATATATTTT. Its translation: CASSSDRLSGNTIYF. Full variable domain (remainder filled in from reference TRBV7-2 and TRBJ1-3): GAGVSQSPSNKVTEKGKDVELRCDPISGHTALYWYRQSLGQGLEFLIYFQGNSAPDKSGLPSDRFSAERTGGSVSTLTIQRTQQEDSAVYLCASSSDRLSGNTIYFGEGSWLTVV.

The J gene is TRBJ1-1, the V gene TRBV30; D call uncertain. Trimming removed 6 bases from V and 2 bases from J, with 13 bases in between. CDR1 is GTSNPN, CDR2 SVGIG, per germline (reference sequence). The CDR3 runs to 13 residues. The CDR3 DNA follows: TGTGCCTGTACGCGGGCAGAAAACACTGAAGCTTTCTTT. Protein product: CACTRAENTEAFF.

This chain links TRBV7-9 with TRBJ1-2; 7 positions agree with TRBD1. The CDR3 is 11 amino acids. Germline V gene lookup returns CDR1 SEHNR and CDR2 FQNEAQ (reference sequence). Germline trimming cut 5 bases from V and 8 bases from J; bases unmatched to any gene: 2. CDR3 bases: TGTGCCAGCAGCGGACAGGAGGGCTACACCTTC. It specifies CASSGQEGYTF. Full variable domain (rest looked up from reference TRBV7-9 and TRBJ1-2): DTGVSQNPRHKITKRGQNVTFRCDPISEHNRLYWYRQTLGQGPEFLTYFQNEAQLEKSRLLSDRFSAERPKGSFSTLEIQRTEQGDSAMYLCASSGQEGYTFGSGTRLTVV.

This chain uses TRBV9 with TRBJ1-3, with D perhaps matching TRBD1 (5 bases). Germline-derived CDR1 and CDR2 are SGDLS and YYNGEE. V dropped 5 bases and J dropped 0 bases, with 12 bases sitting between them. The CDR3 contains 15 residues. CDR3 region: CASSASGGSGNTIYF. CDR3 nucleotide sequence: TGTGCCAGCAGTGCCTCGGGGGGCTCTGGAAACACCATATATTTT.

The V call is TRBV21-1, the J call TRBJ2-5; no DNA check was done on the table's D call, TRBD2. TRBV21-1 constitutes a pseudogene. CDR3 size: 18 residues. The DNA of the CDR3 is TGTGCCAGCACCCCGGGGGTCGGACGGGCGGACAAGGGAGAGACCCAGTACTTC. It yields the protein CASTPGVGRADKGETQYF.

The chain uses TRBV7-9 and TRBJ1-4; D remains unclear. V lost 1 base, J lost 5 bases, and 8 bases lay in between. From germline, CDR1 is SEHNR and CDR2 FQNEAQ (reference sequence). CDR3 length: 14 residues. The chain's CDR3 is CASSLGDRNEKLFF. CDR3 nucleotides: TGTGCCAGCAGCTTAGGGGATAGGAATGAAAAACTGTTTTTT.

This clone was detected once. V is TRBV7-8 and J is TRBJ1-6; weak D call: TRBD1 (5 bases). CDR3 length: 17 residues. The V and J ends lost 5 bases and 0 bases respectively, with 14 bases between them. The germline gives CDR1 SGHVS, CDR2 FQNEAQ. The CDR3 coding sequence is TGTGCCAGCAGCCTCCGGGACCCCAGCTCCTATAATTCACCCCTCCACTTT. Its protein product is CASSLRDPSSYNSPLHF.

In this sample, this clone turned up once. This chain uses TRBV19 with TRBJ2-7, with a tentative D call TRBD2 (5 bases). The CDR3 consists of 12 residues. V gave up 4 bases and J gave up 10 bases, with 14 bases separating them. Germline-derived CDR1 and CDR2 are LNHDA and SQIVND (reference sequence). CDR3 protein: CASSTRAAPQYF. The CDR3 DNA reads TGTGCCAGTAGTACCAGAGCGGCCCCCCAGTACTTC.

This chain links TRBV7-2 with TRBJ2-1, with D unclear. The germline V and J ends were trimmed by 4 bases and 5 bases, with 24 bases remaining between them. The CDR3 has 18 residues. Per germline, CDR1 SGHTA and CDR2 FQGNSA. The CDR3 protein is CASSSRHPRAIEDNEQFF. The CDR3 DNA reads as TGTGCCAGCAGCTCTCGCCATCCCCGGGCAATTGAAGACAATGAGCAGTTCTTC.

Here the CDR3 reads CASRKPEEETEAFF. In DNA, the CDR3 is TGCGCCAGCAGGAAACCGGAGGAGGAAACTGAAGCTTTCTTT. The genes are TRBV5-1 and TRBJ1-1; D call uncertain. CDR1 is SGHRS and CDR2 is YFSETQ in the germline V gene. The CDR3 contains 14 residues. Deletions cut 5 bases from V and 5 bases from J, with 16 bases between.

This chain joins TRBV29-1 and TRBJ1-1; no clear D gene. The CDR3 sequence is 11 residues long. The ends were cut back, 7 bases at V and 1 base at J, with 7 bases in the middle. Germline values: CDR1 SQVTM, CDR2 ANQGSEA. In DNA, the CDR3 is TGCAGCGGATTTGAGAACACTGAAGCTTTCTTT. It is translated as CSGFENTEAFF.

This clone was picked up a small number of times. V usage is TRBV27 and J usage is TRBJ1-6, with 7 bases fitting TRBD1. Germline V gene data show CDR1 as MNHEY and CDR2 as SMNVEV (reference sequence). The CDR3 sequence is 15 residues long. With 7 bases clipped from V and 2 bases from J, the junction kept 5 bases outside the gene matches. The CDR3 loop reads CASTYGTAYNSPLHF. The CDR3 DNA sequence: TGTGCCAGCACCTATGGGACAGCCTATAATTCACCCCTCCACTTT.

The V call is TRBV5-1, the J call TRBJ2-7; tentatively, D is TRBD1 (6 bases). The V gene lost 4 bases and the J gene lost 1 base, with 12 bases spanning the gap. This CDR3 region has 14 residues. CDR1 and CDR2 (germline): SGHRS, YFSETQ. The CDR3 is CASSQDRSSYEQYF. The CDR3 DNA reads as TGCGCCAGCAGCCAGGACAGATCATCCTACGAGCAGTACTTC.

This chain links TRBV29-1 with TRBJ1-2, with 9 bases fitting TRBD1. The CDR3 extends over 13 amino acids. Losses at the gene ends were 7 bases for V and 7 bases for J; bases not matched to a gene: 10. From germline, CDR1 is SQVTM and CDR2 ANQGSEA. In DNA form, the CDR3 reads TGCAGCGCTGACTTGGGACAGGGCCGTGGCTACACCTTC. Its protein is CSADLGQGRGYTF.

This clone was found once. The genes are TRBV9 and TRBJ1-1; 8 nucleotides line up with TRBD1. The CDR3 loop spans 17 amino acids. The J segment lost 0 bases and the V segment lost 3 bases, leaving 10 bases of the junction unmatched. Per germline, CDR1 SGDLS and CDR2 YYNGEE. In DNA form, the CDR3 reads TGTGCCAGCAGCGCTCAGGGGGCTTTCCCCCTGAACACTGAAGCTTTCTTT. This sequence encodes CASSAQGAFPLNTEAFF.

J is TRBJ1-1 and V is TRBV7-2, with D tentatively TRBD1 (6 bases). With 4 bases removed from V and 1 base from J, the gap between germline ends came to 13 bases. CDR1 SGHTA and CDR2 FQGNSA come from the germline V gene. The CDR3 contains 15 residues. The CDR3 sequence: CASSSQPTGNTEAFF. CDR3 sequence (DNA): TGTGCCAGCAGCTCTCAACCGACAGGGAACACTGAAGCTTTCTTT.

The CDR3 nucleotides read TGTGCCAGCAATATACAGGGGTCCGGAAACACCATATATTTT. Residues: CASNIQGSGNTIYF. This chain uses TRBV11-2 with TRBJ1-3; TRBD1 aligns across 7 bases. The CDR3 runs to 14 residues. The junction had 7 bases not matched to a gene; V was cut back by 7 bases and J by 4 bases. In germline, CDR1 is SGHAT, CDR2 FQNNGV.

The gene calls are TRBV7-8 and TRBJ1-5; 10 bases are a match to TRBD1. CDR3 length: 15 amino acids. From germline, CDR1 is SGHVS and CDR2 FQNEAQ. With V trimmed by 5 bases and J by 6 bases, 7 bases remained unmatched. As DNA, the CDR3 is TGTGCCAGCAGCCGCGAGACAGGGGGCCGTCAGCCCCAGCATTTT. Its translation: CASSRETGGRQPQHF.

The chain has TRBV18 and TRBJ1-3; possibly TRBD1 for D (5 bases). Germline CDR1 reads KGHSH; CDR2 reads LQKENI. CDR3 length equals 14 residues. The V and J ends lost 3 bases and 0 bases respectively, with 6 bases between them. DNA of the CDR3: TGTGCCAGCTCACCCCAGGGCTCTGGAAACACCATATATTTT. Translated, it gives CASSPQGSGNTIYF. Using reference TRBV18 and TRBJ1-3 for the parts outside the CDR3, the full variable domain is NAGVMQNPRHLVRRRGQEARLRCSPMKGHSHVYWYRQLPEEGLKFMVYLQKENIIDESGMPKERFSAEFPKEGPSILRIQQVVRGDSAAYFCASSPQGSGNTIYFGEGSWLTVV.

This clone was detected a few times. The chain uses TRBV6-1 and TRBJ2-5, with D possibly called TRBD1 or TRBD2 (6 bases each). The V and J ends lost 1 base and 5 bases respectively, with 17 bases between them. Germline CDR1 and CDR2: MNHNS and SASEGT. The CDR3 spans 16 residues. The CDR3 loop reads CASSEEVVGAGETQYF. The DNA for the CDR3 is TGTGCCAGCAGTGAAGAGGTTGTGGGGGCGGGGGAGACCCAGTACTTC.

The chain uses TRBV7-3 and TRBJ2-3, with 9 positions matching TRBD1. The J segment lost 6 bases and the V segment lost 3 bases, leaving 13 bases of the junction unmatched. This CDR3 is 17 amino acids long. CDR1 and CDR2 from the germline V gene are SGHTA and FQGTGA. CDR3 bases: TGTGCCAGCAGCTTGGGGGGACAGGGTAGTACATCCGATACGCAGTATTTT. Protein sequence: CASSLGGQGSTSDTQYF.

This rearrangement joins TRBV18 to TRBJ2-2; the D gene is possibly TRBD2 (6 bases). Germline V lookup: CDR1 KGHSH, CDR2 LQKENI. This CDR3 comprises 15 residues. The ends were cut back, 1 base at V and 2 bases at J, with 8 bases in the middle. Written as DNA, the CDR3 is TGTGCCAGCTCACCACTTAGCGGAAACACCGGGGAGCTGTTTTTT. Amino acid sequence: CASSPLSGNTGELFF.

This rearrangement joins TRBV21-1 to TRBJ2-7; the table's D call, TRBD2, has no DNA check behind it. TRBV21-1 is a known pseudogene. This CDR3 is 15 amino acids long. The CDR3 DNA follows: TGTGCCAGACACCTGGGGGGACGGAATTCGTACGAGCAGTACTTC. It is translated as CARHLGGRNSYEQYF.

This sequence joins TRBV9 and TRBJ2-5; 7 bases match TRBD1. This CDR3 region has 15 residues. V shed 4 bases, J shed 5 bases, and the junction held 11 bases outside the gene matches. CDR1 and CDR2 from the germline V gene are SGDLS and YYNGEE. The CDR3 here is CASSPQGQPRETQYF. The CDR3 nucleotides read TGTGCCAGCAGCCCCCAGGGACAGCCACGGGAGACCCAGTACTTC.

The J gene is TRBJ2-7, the V gene TRBV6-6; 12 bases agree with TRBD2. The germline gives CDR1 MNHNY, CDR2 SVGAGI (reference sequence). This CDR3 spans 15 amino acids. V dropped 6 bases and J dropped 4; count of bases not matched to a gene: 7. The CDR3 DNA follows: TGTGCCAGCAGCCCAAGACTAGCGGGAGCTTACGAGCAGTACTTC. It codes for CASSPRLAGAYEQYF.

The chain uses TRBV13 and TRBJ2-7; 11 nucleotides agree with TRBD2. V gave up 5 bases and J gave up 5 bases; unmatched junction bases: 14. Germline V gene data show CDR1 as PRHDT and CDR2 as FYEKMQ (reference sequence). The CDR3 is 17 amino acids. This CDR3 reads CASSAPRGLAVPHEQYF. In DNA form, the CDR3 reads TGTGCCAGCAGCGCCCCCCGGGGACTAGCGGTCCCCCACGAGCAGTACTTC.

This clone is a singleton in its sample. The chain has TRBV7-8 and TRBJ1-5; TRBD1 matches at 7 bases. The CDR3 loop spans 15 amino acids. Germline CDR1 SGHVS, CDR2 FQNEAQ. V lost 0 bases, J lost 1 base, and 0 bases stayed unmatched. DNA of the CDR3: TGTGCCAGCAGCTTAGCGACAGGGAGCAATCAGCCCCAGCATTTT. Protein sequence: CASSLATGSNQPQHF. The full variable domain, in which reference TRBV7-8 and TRBJ1-5 provide the parts outside the CDR3, is GAGVSQSPRYKVAKRGQDVALRCDPISGHVSLFWYQQALGQGPEFLTYFQNEAQLDKSGLPSDRFFAERPEGSVSTLKIQRTQQEDSAVYLCASSLATGSNQPQHFGDGTRLSIL.

This chain joins TRBV5-1 and TRBJ2-1, with a possible D match to TRBD2 (6 bases). CDR1 SGHRS and CDR2 YFSETQ come from the germline V gene. This CDR3 is built from 15 residues. Trimming stripped 5 bases from V and 6 bases from J, with 18 bases between. The CDR3 DNA is TGCGCCAGCAGTTTCGAGCCCGGAGGGTTCAATGAGCAGTTCTTC. It specifies CASSFEPGGFNEQFF.

The count of this clone is one. The J gene is TRBJ2-7, the V gene TRBV2, with D tentatively TRBD1 or TRBD2 (5 bases each). Germline CDR1 reads SNHLY; CDR2 reads FYNNEI. The CDR3 is 14 amino acids. The V end was cut by 6 bases, the J end by 4 bases, with 16 bases between. The CDR3 spells CASRKSGRLYEQYF. As DNA, the CDR3 is TGTGCCAGCAGGAAGTCGGGACGGTTATACGAGCAGTACTTC.

The chain uses TRBV10-3 and TRBJ1-1; the D gene is possibly TRBD1 (5 bases). CDR3 length: 13 amino acids. CDR1 ENHRY and CDR2 SYGVKD come from the germline V gene. The germline V and J ends were trimmed by 10 bases and 10 bases, with 22 bases remaining between them. The CDR3 sequence is CATSEGDSSPAFF. CDR3 in DNA: TGTGCCACCTCAGAAGGGGACTCGAGTCCAGCTTTCTTT.